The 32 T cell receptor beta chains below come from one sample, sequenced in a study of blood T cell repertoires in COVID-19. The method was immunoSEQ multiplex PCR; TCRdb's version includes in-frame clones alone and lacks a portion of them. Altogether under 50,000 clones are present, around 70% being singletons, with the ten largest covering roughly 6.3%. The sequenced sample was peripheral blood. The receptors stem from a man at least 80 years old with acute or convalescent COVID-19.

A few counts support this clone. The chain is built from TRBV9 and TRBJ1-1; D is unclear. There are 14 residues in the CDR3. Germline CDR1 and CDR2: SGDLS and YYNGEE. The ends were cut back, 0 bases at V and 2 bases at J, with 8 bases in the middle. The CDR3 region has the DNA TGTGCCAGCAGCGTAGTGGTAACAAACACTGAAGCTTTCTTT. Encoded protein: CASSVVVTNTEAFF.

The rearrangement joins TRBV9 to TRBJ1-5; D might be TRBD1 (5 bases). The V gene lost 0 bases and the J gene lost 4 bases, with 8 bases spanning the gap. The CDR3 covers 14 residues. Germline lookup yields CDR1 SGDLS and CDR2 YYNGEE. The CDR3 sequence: CASSVDDRNQPQHF. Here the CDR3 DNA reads TGTGCCAGCAGCGTAGACGACAGAAATCAGCCCCAGCATTTT. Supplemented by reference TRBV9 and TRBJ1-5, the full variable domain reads DSGVTQTPKHLITATGQRVTLRCSPRSGDLSVYWYQQSLDQGLQFLIQYYNGEERAKGNILERFSAQQFPDLHSELNLSSLELGDSALYFCASSVDDRNQPQHFGDGTRLSIL.

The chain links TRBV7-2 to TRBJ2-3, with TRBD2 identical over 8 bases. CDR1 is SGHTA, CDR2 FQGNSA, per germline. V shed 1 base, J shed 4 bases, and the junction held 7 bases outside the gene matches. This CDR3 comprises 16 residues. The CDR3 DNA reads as TGTGCCAGCAGCTTAGGGTTCGGGGGGGAGGCAGATACGCAGTATTTT. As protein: CASSLGFGGEADTQYF.

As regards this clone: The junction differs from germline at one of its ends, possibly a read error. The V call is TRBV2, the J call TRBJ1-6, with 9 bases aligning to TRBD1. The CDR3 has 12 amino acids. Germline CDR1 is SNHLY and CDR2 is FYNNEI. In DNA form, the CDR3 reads TGTGCCAGCAGTGAAGCGCAGGGACAGGGTACCTTT. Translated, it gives CASSEAQGQGTF.

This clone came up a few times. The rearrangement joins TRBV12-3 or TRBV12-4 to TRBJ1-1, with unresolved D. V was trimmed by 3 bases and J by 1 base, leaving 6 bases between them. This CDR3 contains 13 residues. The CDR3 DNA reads TGTGCCAGCAGTTTTCGGGAGAACACTGAAGCTTTCTTT. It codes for CASSFRENTEAFF.

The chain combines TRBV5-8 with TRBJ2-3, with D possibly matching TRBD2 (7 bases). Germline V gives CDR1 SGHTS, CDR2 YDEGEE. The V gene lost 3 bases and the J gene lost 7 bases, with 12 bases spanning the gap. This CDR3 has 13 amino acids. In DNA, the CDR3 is TGTGCCAGCAGCTCCCGGGGGGCTAATACGCAGTATTTT. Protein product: CASSSRGANTQYF.

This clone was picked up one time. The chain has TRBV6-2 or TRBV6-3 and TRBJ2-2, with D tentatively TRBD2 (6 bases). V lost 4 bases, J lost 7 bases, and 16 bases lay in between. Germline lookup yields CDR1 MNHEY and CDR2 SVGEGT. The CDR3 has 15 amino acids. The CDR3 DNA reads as TGTGCCAGCAGTTTGAAGGACTACCAATTCGGGGAGCTGTTTTTT. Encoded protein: CASSLKDYQFGELFF.

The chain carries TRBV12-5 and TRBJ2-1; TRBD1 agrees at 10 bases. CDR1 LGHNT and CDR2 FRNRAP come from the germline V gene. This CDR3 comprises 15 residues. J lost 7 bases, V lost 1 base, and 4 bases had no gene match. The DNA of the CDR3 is TGTGCTAGTGGTTTGGGGAGGGGACAGGGGAATGAGCAGTTCTTC. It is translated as CASGLGRGQGNEQFF.

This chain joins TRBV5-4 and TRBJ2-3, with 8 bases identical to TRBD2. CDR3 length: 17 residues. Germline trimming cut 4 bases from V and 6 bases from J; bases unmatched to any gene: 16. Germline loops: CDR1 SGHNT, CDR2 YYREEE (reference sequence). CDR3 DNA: TGTGCCAGCAGCCTTCTCGGGAGGGGGATAGGCGGGGATACGCAGTATTTT. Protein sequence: CASSLLGRGIGGDTQYF.

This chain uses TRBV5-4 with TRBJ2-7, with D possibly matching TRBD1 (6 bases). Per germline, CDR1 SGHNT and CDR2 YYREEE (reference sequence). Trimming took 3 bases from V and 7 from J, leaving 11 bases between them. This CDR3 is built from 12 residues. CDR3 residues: CASSSDSPEQYF. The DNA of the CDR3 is TGTGCCAGCAGCTCGGACAGCCCAGAGCAGTACTTC.

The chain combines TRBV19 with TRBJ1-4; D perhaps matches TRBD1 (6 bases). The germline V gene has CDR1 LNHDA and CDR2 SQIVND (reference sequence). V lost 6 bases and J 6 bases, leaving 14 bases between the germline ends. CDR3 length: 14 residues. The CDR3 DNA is TGTGCCAGTAGGGAAACCGGGACATATGAAAAACTGTTTTTT. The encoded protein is CASRETGTYEKLFF.

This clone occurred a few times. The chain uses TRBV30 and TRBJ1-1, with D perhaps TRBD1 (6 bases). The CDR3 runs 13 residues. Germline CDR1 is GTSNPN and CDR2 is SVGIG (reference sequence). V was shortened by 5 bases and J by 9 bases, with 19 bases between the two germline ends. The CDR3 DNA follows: TGTGCCTGGGCGGGTGGTATGGGGGCTCAAGCTTTCTTT. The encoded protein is CAWAGGMGAQAFF. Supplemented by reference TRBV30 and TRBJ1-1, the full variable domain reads SQTIHQWPATLVQPVGSPLSLECTVEGTSNPNLYWYRQAAGRGLQLLFYSVGIGQISSEVPQNLSASRPQDRQFILSSKKLLLSDSGFYLCAWAGGMGAQAFFGQGTRLTVV.

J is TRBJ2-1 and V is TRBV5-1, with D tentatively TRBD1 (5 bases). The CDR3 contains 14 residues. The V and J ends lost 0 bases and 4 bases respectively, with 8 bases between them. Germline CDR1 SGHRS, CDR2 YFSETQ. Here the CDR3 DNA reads TGCGCCAGCAGCTTGGAGACAGAATACAATGAGCAGTTCTTC. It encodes CASSLETEYNEQFF.

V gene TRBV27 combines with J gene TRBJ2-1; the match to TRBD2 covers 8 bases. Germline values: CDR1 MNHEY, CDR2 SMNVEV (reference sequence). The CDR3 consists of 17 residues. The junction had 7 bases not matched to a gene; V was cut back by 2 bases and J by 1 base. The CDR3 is CASSLRGSGISYNEQFF. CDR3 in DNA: TGTGCCAGCAGTTTACGGGGTAGCGGGATATCCTACAATGAGCAGTTCTTC.

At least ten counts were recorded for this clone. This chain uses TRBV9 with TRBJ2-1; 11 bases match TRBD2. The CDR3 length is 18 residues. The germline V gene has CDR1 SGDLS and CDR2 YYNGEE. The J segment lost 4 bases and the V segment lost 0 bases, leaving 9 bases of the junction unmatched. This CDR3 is CASSVEDSGGDLYNEQFF. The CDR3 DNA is TGTGCCAGCAGCGTAGAGGATAGCGGGGGGGATCTTTACAATGAGCAGTTCTTC. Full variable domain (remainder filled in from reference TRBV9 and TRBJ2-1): DSGVTQTPKHLITATGQRVTLRCSPRSGDLSVYWYQQSLDQGLQFLIQYYNGEERAKGNILERFSAQQFPDLHSELNLSSLELGDSALYFCASSVEDSGGDLYNEQFFGPGTRLTVL.

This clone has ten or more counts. As DNA, the CDR3 is TGTGCCAGCAGCTTAGAGGGGTGGGCAGGTCCCCACTACGAGCAGTACTTC. It is translated as CASSLEGWAGPHYEQYF. J is TRBJ2-7 and V is TRBV7-6, with D possibly TRBD1 on 5 matching bases. CDR1 and CDR2 from the germline V gene are SGHVS and FNYEAQ. This CDR3 has 17 residues. The V end was cut by 1 base, the J end by 3 bases, with 19 bases between.

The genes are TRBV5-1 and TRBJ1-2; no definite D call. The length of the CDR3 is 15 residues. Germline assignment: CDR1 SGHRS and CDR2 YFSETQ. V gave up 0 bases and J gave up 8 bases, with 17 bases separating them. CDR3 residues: CASSLDQAFLRGYTF. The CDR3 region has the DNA TGCGCCAGCAGCTTGGACCAGGCGTTCCTACGCGGCTACACCTTC.

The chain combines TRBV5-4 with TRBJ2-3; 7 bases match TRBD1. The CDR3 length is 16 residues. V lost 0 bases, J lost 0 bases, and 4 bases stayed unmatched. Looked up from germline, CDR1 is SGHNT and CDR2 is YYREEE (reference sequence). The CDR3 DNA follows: TGTGCCAGCAGCTTGGCACCACAGGGGAGCACAGATACGCAGTATTTT. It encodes CASSLAPQGSTDTQYF.

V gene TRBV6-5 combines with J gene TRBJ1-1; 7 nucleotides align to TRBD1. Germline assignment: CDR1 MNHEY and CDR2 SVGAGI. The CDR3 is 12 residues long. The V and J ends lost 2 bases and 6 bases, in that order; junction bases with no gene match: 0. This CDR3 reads CASSYGTAEAFF. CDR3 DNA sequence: TGTGCCAGCAGTTACGGGACAGCTGAAGCTTTCTTT.

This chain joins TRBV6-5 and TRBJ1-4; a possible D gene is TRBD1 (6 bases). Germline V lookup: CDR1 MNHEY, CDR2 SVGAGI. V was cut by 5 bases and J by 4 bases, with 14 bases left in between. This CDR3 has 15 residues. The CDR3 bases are TGTGCCAGCAGTCCACAGGGTTATGGTAATGAAAAACTGTTTTTT. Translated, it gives CASSPQGYGNEKLFF.

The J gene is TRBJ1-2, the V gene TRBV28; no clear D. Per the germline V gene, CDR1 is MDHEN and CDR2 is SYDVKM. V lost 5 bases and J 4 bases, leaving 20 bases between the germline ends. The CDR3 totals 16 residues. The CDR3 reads CASSPLSLGLGYGYTF. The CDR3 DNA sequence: TGTGCCAGCAGTCCCCTGTCCCTTGGACTGGGCTATGGCTACACCTTC.

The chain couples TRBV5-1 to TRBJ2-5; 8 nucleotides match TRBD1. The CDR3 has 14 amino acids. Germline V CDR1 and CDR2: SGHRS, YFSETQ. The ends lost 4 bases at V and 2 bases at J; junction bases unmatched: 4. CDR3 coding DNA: TGCGCCAGCAGCAAACGGACAGGGCAAGAGACCCAGTACTTC. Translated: CASSKRTGQETQYF.

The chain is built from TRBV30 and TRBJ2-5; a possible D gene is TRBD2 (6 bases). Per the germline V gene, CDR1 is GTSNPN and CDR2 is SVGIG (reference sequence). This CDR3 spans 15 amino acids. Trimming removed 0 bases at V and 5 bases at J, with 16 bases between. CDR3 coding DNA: TGTGCCTGGAGTGTAGGATCTCTCGGAGGGGAGACCCAGTACTTC. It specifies CAWSVGSLGGETQYF. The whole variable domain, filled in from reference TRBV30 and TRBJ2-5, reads SQTIHQWPATLVQPVGSPLSLECTVEGTSNPNLYWYRQAAGRGLQLLFYSVGIGQISSEVPQNLSASRPQDRQFILSSKKLLLSDSGFYLCAWSVGSLGGETQYFGPGTRLLVL.

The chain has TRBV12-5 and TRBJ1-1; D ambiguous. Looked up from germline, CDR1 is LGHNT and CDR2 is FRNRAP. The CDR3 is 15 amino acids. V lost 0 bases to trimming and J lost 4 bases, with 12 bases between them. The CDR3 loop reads CASGLVQDVVTEAFF. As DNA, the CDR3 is TGTGCTAGTGGTTTGGTTCAGGATGTTGTCACTGAAGCTTTCTTT. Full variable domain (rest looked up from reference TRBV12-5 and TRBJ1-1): DARVTQTPRHKVTEMGQEVTMRCQPILGHNTVFWYRQTMMQGLELLAYFRNRAPLDDSGMPKDRFSAEMPDATLATLKIQPSEPRDSAVYFCASGLVQDVVTEAFFGQGTRLTVV.

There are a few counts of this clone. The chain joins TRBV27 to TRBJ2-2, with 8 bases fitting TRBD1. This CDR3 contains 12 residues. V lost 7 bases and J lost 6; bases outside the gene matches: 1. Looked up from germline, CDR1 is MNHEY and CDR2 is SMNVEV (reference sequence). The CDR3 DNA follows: TGTGCCAGCAAGACAGGGGCCGGGGAGCTGTTTTTT. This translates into CASKTGAGELFF.

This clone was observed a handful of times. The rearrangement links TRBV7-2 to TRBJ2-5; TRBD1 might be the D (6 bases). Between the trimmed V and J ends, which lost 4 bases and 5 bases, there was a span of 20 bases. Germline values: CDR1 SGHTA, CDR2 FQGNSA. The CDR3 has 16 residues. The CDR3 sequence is CASSSTLVSGGETQYF. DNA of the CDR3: TGTGCCAGCAGCTCCACCCTAGTGAGTGGGGGCGAGACCCAGTACTTC.

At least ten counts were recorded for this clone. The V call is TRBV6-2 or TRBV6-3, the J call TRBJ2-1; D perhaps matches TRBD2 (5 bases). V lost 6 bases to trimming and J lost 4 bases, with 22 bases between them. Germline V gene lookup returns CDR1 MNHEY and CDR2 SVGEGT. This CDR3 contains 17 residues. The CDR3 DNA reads TGTGCCAGCAGCCGAGATTTTCCGAGCGGAGATTACAATGAGCAGTTCTTC. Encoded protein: CASSRDFPSGDYNEQFF.

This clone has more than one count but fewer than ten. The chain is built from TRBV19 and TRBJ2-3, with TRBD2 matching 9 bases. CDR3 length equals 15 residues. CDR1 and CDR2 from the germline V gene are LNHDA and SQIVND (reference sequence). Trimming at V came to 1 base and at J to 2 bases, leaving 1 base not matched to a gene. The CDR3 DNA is TGTGCCAGTAGTATAGCTAGCGGGATCACAGATACGCAGTATTTT. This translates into CASSIASGITDTQYF.

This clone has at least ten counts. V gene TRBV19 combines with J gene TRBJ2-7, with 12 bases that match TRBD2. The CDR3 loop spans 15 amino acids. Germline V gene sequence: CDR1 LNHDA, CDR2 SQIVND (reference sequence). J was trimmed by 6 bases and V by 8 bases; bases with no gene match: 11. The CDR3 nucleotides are TGTGCCAGTGGACCGACTAGCGGGAGAATCAGCGAGCAGTACTTC. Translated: CASGPTSGRISEQYF.

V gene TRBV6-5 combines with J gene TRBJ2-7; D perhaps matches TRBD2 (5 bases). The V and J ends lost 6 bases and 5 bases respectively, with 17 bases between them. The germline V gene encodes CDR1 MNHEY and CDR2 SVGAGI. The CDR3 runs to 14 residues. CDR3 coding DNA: TGTGCCAGCAGGAGGGATCCCCTGGAGGACGAGCAGTACTTC. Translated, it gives CASRRDPLEDEQYF.

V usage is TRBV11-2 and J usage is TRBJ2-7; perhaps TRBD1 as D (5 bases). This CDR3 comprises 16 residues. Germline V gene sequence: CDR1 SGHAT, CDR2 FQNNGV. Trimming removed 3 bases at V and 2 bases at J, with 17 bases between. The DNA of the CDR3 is TGTGCCAGCAGCTTCATCGCCTCGTCAGGGACCTACGAGCAGTACTTC. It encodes CASSFIASSGTYEQYF.

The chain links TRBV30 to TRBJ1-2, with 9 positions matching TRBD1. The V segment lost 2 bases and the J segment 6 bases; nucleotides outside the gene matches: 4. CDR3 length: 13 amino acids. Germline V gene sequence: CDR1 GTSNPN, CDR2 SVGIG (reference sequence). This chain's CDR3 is CAWSTGGSNGYTF. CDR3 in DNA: TGTGCCTGGAGTACAGGGGGCTCTAATGGCTACACCTTC.